This T cell receptor (beta chain) comes out of a study of blood T cells in healthy people across ages. The CDR3 has 12 amino acids. Germline V lookup: CDR1 SNHLY, CDR2 FYNNEI. V was pared by 6 bases and J by 7 bases, with 13 bases between. Isolation of PBMCs gave at least 6 million cells per sample. Study-level results: Samples with more naive T cells showed higher observed beta diversity.

A second PCR, run for about 7 to 11 cycles, used a sample-barcoded 5' primer plus a J-beta primer mix. TCRdb re-called the 5' RACE reads through MiXCR, storing one row per CDR3 protein. The repertoire holds some 1.5 million distinct CDR3 sequences, 28% seen once, with about 8% in the top ten. Comments on this clonotype: Its antigen is not identified.

The sequence derives from a woman under 40 in good health. This sequence joins TRBV2 and TRBJ2-7; D is ambiguous. The sequenced sample was blood. The CDR3 loop reads CASRNGRGEQYF. DNA for the CDR3: TGTGCCAGCAGAAACGGACGTGGGGAGCAGTACTTC.